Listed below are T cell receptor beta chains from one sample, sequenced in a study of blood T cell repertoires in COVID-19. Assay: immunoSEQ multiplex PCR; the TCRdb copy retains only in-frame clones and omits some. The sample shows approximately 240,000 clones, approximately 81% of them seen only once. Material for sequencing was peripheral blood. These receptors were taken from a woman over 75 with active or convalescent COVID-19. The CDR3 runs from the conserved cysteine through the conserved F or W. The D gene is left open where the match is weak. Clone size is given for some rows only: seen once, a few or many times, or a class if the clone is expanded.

cdr3_nt: TGTGCCAGCACTGACAGGCAAGAGACCCAGTACTTC; cdr3_aa: CASTDRQETQYF; clone_size: .; d_call: .; v_call: TRBV2; j_call: TRBJ2-5
cdr3_nt: TGTGCCAGCAGTTACTCCCCAGTGGGTGCCCCAAATGTTGGGAGAAACATTCAGTACTTC; cdr3_aa: CASSYSPVGAPNVGRNIQYF; clone_size: .; d_call: .; v_call: TRBV6-2/TRBV6-3; j_call: TRBJ2-4
cdr3_nt: TGCAGCGTTGGGACAGGAGCCCTTGACTATGGCTACACCTTC; cdr3_aa: CSVGTGALDYGYTF; clone_size: many; d_call: TRBD1; v_call: TRBV29-1; j_call: TRBJ1-2
cdr3_nt: TGTGCCAGCAGCTTCCCCGGGACTAGCGGCGGGGATACGCAGTATTTT; cdr3_aa: CASSFPGTSGGDTQYF; clone_size: .; d_call: TRBD2; v_call: TRBV9; j_call: TRBJ2-3
cdr3_nt: TGTGCCAGTAGTATAGATTACCCCCGCCCAGGATCTGGGGCCAACGTCCTGACTTTC; cdr3_aa: CASSIDYPRPGSGANVLTF; clone_size: .; d_call: .; v_call: TRBV19; j_call: TRBJ2-6
cdr3_nt: TGCGCCAGCAGCCTTCCGGGATCAAGCTCTGGGGCCAACGTCCTGACTTTC; cdr3_aa: CASSLPGSSSGANVLTF; clone_size: .; d_call: .; v_call: TRBV5-1; j_call: TRBJ2-6
cdr3_nt: TGTGCCAGCAGCGTTAGGACAGGGGAGGTTATCACCGGGGAGCTGTTTTTT; cdr3_aa: CASSVRTGEVITGELFF; clone_size: .; d_call: TRBD1; v_call: TRBV9; j_call: TRBJ2-2
cdr3_nt: TGTGCCAGCAGCCGGGACAGGGTCGCAACAAGGGGTCTCAATGAGCAGTTCTTC; cdr3_aa: CASSRDRVATRGLNEQFF; clone_size: .; d_call: TRBD1; v_call: TRBV6-2/TRBV6-3; j_call: TRBJ2-1
cdr3_nt: TGTGCCAGCAGTTGGGGCCGCGCTCGCACTGAAGCTTTCTTT; cdr3_aa: CASSWGRARTEAFF; clone_size: .; d_call: .; v_call: TRBV27; j_call: TRBJ1-1
cdr3_nt: TGTGCCAGCAGCCCCTCCGCGGACAGGCTTCGCACAGATACGCAGTATTTT; cdr3_aa: CASSPSADRLRTDTQYF; clone_size: .; d_call: TRBD1; v_call: TRBV7-3; j_call: TRBJ2-3
cdr3_nt: TGCGCCAGCAGCCCCCTAGCGGGAGGATACAATGAGCAGTTCTTC; cdr3_aa: CASSPLAGGYNEQFF; clone_size: .; d_call: TRBD2; v_call: TRBV4-3; j_call: TRBJ2-1
cdr3_nt: TGTGCCATCAGTGCATCAAAGAGCTCCTACGAGCAGTACTTC; cdr3_aa: CAISASKSSYEQYF; clone_size: .; d_call: .; v_call: TRBV10-3; j_call: TRBJ2-7
cdr3_nt: TGTGCCAGCAGTGAATATGGTCGTGGGACTAGCACAGATACGCAGTATTTT; cdr3_aa: CASSEYGRGTSTDTQYF; clone_size: .; d_call: .; v_call: TRBV25-1; j_call: TRBJ2-3
cdr3_nt: TGTGCCAGCAGCCGCCCGGAGCGGGGGGGCTTCGATGAGCAGTTCTTC; cdr3_aa: CASSRPERGGFDEQFF; clone_size: .; d_call: TRBD2; v_call: TRBV9; j_call: TRBJ2-1
cdr3_nt: TGTGCCAGCAGTAGCGGGGGCGGAGGCCTTGAAGCTTTCTTT; cdr3_aa: CASSSGGGGLEAFF; clone_size: .; d_call: .; v_call: TRBV6-5; j_call: TRBJ1-1
cdr3_nt: TGTGCCAGCAGCCCCACTGGGGGGGATGCTTTCTTT; cdr3_aa: CASSPTGGDAFF; clone_size: once; d_call: .; v_call: TRBV7-2; j_call: TRBJ1-1
cdr3_nt: TGCGCCAGCAGCTTCACGGGGAATACCGGGGAGCTGTTTTTT; cdr3_aa: CASSFTGNTGELFF; clone_size: .; d_call: .; v_call: TRBV5-1; j_call: TRBJ2-2
cdr3_nt: TGCAGCGTTGAAGGAGGGACAGGGTCGAACACTGAAGCTTTCTTT; cdr3_aa: CSVEGGTGSNTEAFF; clone_size: .; d_call: TRBD1; v_call: TRBV29-1; j_call: TRBJ1-1
cdr3_nt: TGTGCCAGCAGCCAAGATAGCGGGCCGACCGGGGAGCTGTTTTTT; cdr3_aa: CASSQDSGPTGELFF; clone_size: .; d_call: TRBD2; v_call: TRBV3-1/TRBV3-2; j_call: TRBJ2-2
cdr3_nt: TGTGCCAGCAGCCCCAACCCAGGACAGGGCGCTGAAGCTTTCTTT; cdr3_aa: CASSPNPGQGAEAFF; clone_size: .; d_call: TRBD1; v_call: TRBV5-6; j_call: TRBJ1-1
cdr3_nt: TGTGCCAGCAGCTTGAACAGAAACACTGAAGCTTTCTTT; cdr3_aa: CASSLNRNTEAFF; clone_size: once; d_call: .; v_call: TRBV7-2; j_call: TRBJ1-1
cdr3_nt: TGTGCCAGCAGTGCGACAGGGATAGGCGGCTACACCTTC; cdr3_aa: CASSATGIGGYTF; clone_size: .; d_call: TRBD1; v_call: TRBV2; j_call: TRBJ1-2
cdr3_nt: TGTGCCAGCAGCTCCAGTTTTCGGGGGTTCAGGTCCTACAATGAGCAGTTCTTC; cdr3_aa: CASSSSFRGFRSYNEQFF; clone_size: .; d_call: .; v_call: TRBV7-2; j_call: TRBJ2-1
cdr3_nt: TGCGCCAGCAAGACTAGCGGAAGCACAGATACGCAGTATTTT; cdr3_aa: CASKTSGSTDTQYF; clone_size: .; d_call: TRBD2; v_call: TRBV5-1; j_call: TRBJ2-3
cdr3_nt: TGTGCCTGGAGCGCGGGACTAGCCACCACAGATACGCAGTATTTT; cdr3_aa: CAWSAGLATTDTQYF; clone_size: .; d_call: TRBD2; v_call: TRBV30; j_call: TRBJ2-3
cdr3_nt: TGTGCCAGCAGTTTTCTGGTCAGGGGTCGGACCGGGGAGCTGTTTTTT; cdr3_aa: CASSFLVRGRTGELFF; clone_size: .; d_call: .; v_call: TRBV28; j_call: TRBJ2-2
cdr3_nt: TGTGCCAGCAGCTCCCGGACAGACAATCAGCCCCAGCATTTT; cdr3_aa: CASSSRTDNQPQHF; clone_size: .; d_call: .; v_call: TRBV7-2; j_call: TRBJ1-5
cdr3_nt: TGCGCCAGCAGCCGCGGGACAGCGGACCATAACTATGGCTACACCTTC; cdr3_aa: CASSRGTADHNYGYTF; clone_size: .; d_call: TRBD1; v_call: TRBV5-1; j_call: TRBJ1-2
cdr3_nt: TGTGCCAGCAGCCCCTGGACAGGGGCAGATACGCAGTATTTT; cdr3_aa: CASSPWTGADTQYF; clone_size: once; d_call: TRBD1; v_call: TRBV7-9; j_call: TRBJ2-3
cdr3_nt: TGTGCTAGCAGCTTGGGGCGGGGGGGCTACAAAGAGACCCAGTACTTC; cdr3_aa: CASSLGRGGYKETQYF; clone_size: .; d_call: TRBD2; v_call: TRBV7-7; j_call: TRBJ2-5
cdr3_nt: TGTGCCAGCAGCCCTTTTGCAGGCACAGATACGCAGTATTTT; cdr3_aa: CASSPFAGTDTQYF; clone_size: .; d_call: .; v_call: TRBV7-3; j_call: TRBJ2-3
cdr3_nt: TGTGCCAGCAGCTTAAGACAGGGAACCGAGCAGTACTTC; cdr3_aa: CASSLRQGTEQYF; clone_size: .; d_call: TRBD1; v_call: TRBV7-3; j_call: TRBJ2-7
cdr3_nt: TGTGCCAGCAGCTTAGTTGCAGGGTGGAACACTGAAGCTTTCTTT; cdr3_aa: CASSLVAGWNTEAFF; clone_size: .; d_call: .; v_call: TRBV7-2; j_call: TRBJ1-1
cdr3_nt: TGTGCCAGCTCCTTGGACAGGTTCCAAGAGACCCAGTACTTC; cdr3_aa: CASSLDRFQETQYF; clone_size: .; d_call: TRBD1; v_call: TRBV2; j_call: TRBJ2-5
cdr3_nt: TGTGCCAGCAGCTCCCTCGGGCGGGGGGGCCCCTACGAGCAGTACTTC; cdr3_aa: CASSSLGRGGPYEQYF; clone_size: .; d_call: TRBD2; v_call: TRBV11-3; j_call: TRBJ2-7
cdr3_nt: TGCGCCAGCAGTCGGGACAGGGGGCTAACCACTGAAGCTTTCTTT; cdr3_aa: CASSRDRGLTTEAFF; clone_size: .; d_call: TRBD1; v_call: TRBV5-1; j_call: TRBJ1-1
cdr3_nt: TGCGCCAGCAGCCAAGACCACATGTCCTACGAGCAGTACTTC; cdr3_aa: CASSQDHMSYEQYF; clone_size: once; d_call: .; v_call: TRBV4-1; j_call: TRBJ2-7
cdr3_nt: TGTGCCTGGAGTCTCTTAGCGAAGCAGTACTTC; cdr3_aa: CAWSLLAKQYF; clone_size: .; d_call: .; v_call: TRBV30; j_call: TRBJ2-7
cdr3_nt: TGTGCCAGTGCGGGCGGACCCTACGAGCAGTACTTC; cdr3_aa: CASAGGPYEQYF; clone_size: .; d_call: .; v_call: TRBV6-5; j_call: TRBJ2-7
cdr3_nt: TGTGCCAGCAGGGGACGGTGGGCAGGGGGTGGAAATCAGCCCCAGCATTTT; cdr3_aa: CASRGRWAGGGNQPQHF; clone_size: .; d_call: TRBD1; v_call: TRBV28; j_call: TRBJ1-5
cdr3_nt: TGTGCCAGCAGACAAGACGGGACTAACTATGGCTACACCTTC; cdr3_aa: CASRQDGTNYGYTF; clone_size: few; d_call: .; v_call: TRBV28; j_call: TRBJ1-2
cdr3_nt: TGTGCCAGCAGCCGGGTCGAGACTGAAGCTTTCTTT; cdr3_aa: CASSRVETEAFF; clone_size: .; d_call: .; v_call: TRBV12-3/TRBV12-4; j_call: TRBJ1-1
cdr3_nt: TGTGCCATTGGACATAACCAAGAGACCCAGTACTTC; cdr3_aa: CAIGHNQETQYF; clone_size: .; d_call: .; v_call: TRBV10-3; j_call: TRBJ2-5
cdr3_nt: TGCAGCGTTGGTCTCGGCAGGGGATACGAGCAGTACTTC; cdr3_aa: CSVGLGRGYEQYF; clone_size: .; d_call: .; v_call: TRBV29-1; j_call: TRBJ2-7
cdr3_nt: TGTGCTAGCAGCTTAGAGCTAGCGGGGCCCAGCACAGATACGCAGTATTTT; cdr3_aa: CASSLELAGPSTDTQYF; clone_size: .; d_call: TRBD2; v_call: TRBV7-7; j_call: TRBJ2-3